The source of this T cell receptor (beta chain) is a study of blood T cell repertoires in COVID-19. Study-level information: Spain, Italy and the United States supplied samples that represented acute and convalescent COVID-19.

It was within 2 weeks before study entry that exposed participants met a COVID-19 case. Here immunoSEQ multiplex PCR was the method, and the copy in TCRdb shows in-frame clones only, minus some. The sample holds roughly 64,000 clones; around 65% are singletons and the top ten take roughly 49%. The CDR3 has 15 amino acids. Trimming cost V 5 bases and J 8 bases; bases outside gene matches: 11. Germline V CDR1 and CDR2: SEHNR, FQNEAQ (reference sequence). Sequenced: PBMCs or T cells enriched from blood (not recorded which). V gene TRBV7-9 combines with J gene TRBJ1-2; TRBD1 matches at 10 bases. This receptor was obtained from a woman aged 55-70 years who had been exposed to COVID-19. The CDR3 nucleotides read TGTGCCAGCAGCCCCGGGACAGGGGTTACGGAGGGCTACACCTTC. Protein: CASSPGTGVTEGYTF.